This TCR beta chain was documented in a study of blood T cell repertoires in COVID-19. Study at large: Samples of COVID-19 (acute and convalescent) were obtained from the United States, Italy and Spain. The analysed material was cDNA or gDNA that came from T cells, B-cell-depleted T cells, or PBMCs.

Methods used by the authors: Nucleated cell number was recorded as an estimate derived from reference gene primer amplification. The protocol was immunoSEQ multiplex PCR, while the TCRdb copy is restricted to in-frame clones and leaves out a portion. V, J and clone size were drawn from that table, and D and trimming were deduced from the DNA. The sample lists some 210,000 clones; around 82% were seen once. CDR1 and CDR2 (germline): SNHLY, FYNNEI. V was pared by 2 bases and J by 7 bases, with 11 bases of the junction left unmatched. The CDR3 has 19 residues. The chain combines TRBV2 with TRBJ2-1; 16 positions agree with TRBD2. The specimen sequenced was peripheral blood. The receptor was derived from a man in his forties or fifties with active or convalescent COVID-19. The CDR3 DNA follows: TGTGCCAGCAGTGAAAAGGGGACTAGCGGGAGGGCCTTGGGGAATGAGCAGTTCTTC. It codes for CASSEKGTSGRALGNEQFF.